This T cell receptor beta chain was recorded in a study of technical replicates of blood from several donors. Between the trimmed V and J ends, which lost 0 bases and 5 bases, there was a span of 11 bases. The CDR3 length is 14 residues. Germline V gives CDR1 SGDLS, CDR2 YYNGEE. Assay: immunoSEQ multiplex PCR; the TCRdb copy retains only in-frame clones and omits some. This table holds about 74,000 clones, around 95% found once. This clone has just one count. V usage is TRBV9 and J usage is TRBJ2-5, with D possibly being TRBD1 (5 bases). Sequenced material: T cells isolated from PBMCs. This receptor was obtained from a human donor in good health. CDR3 amino acids: CASSVVESGETQYF. In DNA form, the CDR3 reads TGTGCCAGCAGCGTAGTTGAGTCAGGGGAGACCCAGTACTTC.